This TCR beta chain was obtained from a study of CD4 T cells in relation to SARS-CoV-2 and coronaviruses. Notes on the study in general: According to naive versus memory sequencing, detected responses are memory recall, not newly primed.

The CDR3 runs to 14 residues. J lost 6 bases, V lost 5 bases, and 10 bases had no gene match. Germline-derived CDR1 and CDR2 are LNHDA and SQIVND (reference sequence). The table came from immunoSEQ multiplex PCR; TCRdb's copy has only in-frame clones and leaves some out. The profile shows about 38,000 clones, over 75% of them singletons. Note on this clone: Its matching antigen is unknown.

The sequence came from an adult with COVID-19. Sequenced input: memory CD4+ T cells from PBMCs. The rearrangement links TRBV19 to TRBJ2-7; 7 nucleotides align to TRBD1. CDR3 sequence: CASSRDSALSEQYF. The CDR3 DNA reads TGTGCCAGTAGTCGGGACAGCGCATTGAGCGAGCAGTACTTC.